The sample holds a few counts of the clone carrying this T cell receptor (beta chain). Its antigen is unknown. The data are from a study of early T cells in non-severe SARS-CoV-2 infection. The study's findings and limits: In VDJdb matching, anti-spike CD8 responses were favored while private and CD4 specificities went missing.

CDR1 GTSNPN and CDR2 SVGIG come from the germline V gene (reference sequence). The CDR3 is 13 residues long. Trimming cost V 4 bases and J 2 bases, with 12 bases left between them. In TCRdb, the 5' RACE reads were re-called with MiXCR into one record per CDR3 protein. The repertoire consists of around 60,000 distinct CDR3 sequences, with around 18% occurring once and the leading ten covering more than 7.5%. Specimen: whole blood, collected at baseline. The chain links TRBV30 to TRBJ2-7; a possible D gene is TRBD2 (6 bases). The TCR was taken from an adult who was a healthcare worker with PCR-confirmed SARS-CoV-2 infection or an uninfected control (not recorded which). The CDR3 sequence: CAWNRGETYEQYF. DNA for the CDR3: TGTGCCTGGAACCGCGGGGAAACCTACGAGCAGTACTTC.